What follows are 28 T cell receptor beta chains derived from one specimen sequenced in a study of shared clonotypes between healthy human individuals. The protocol was immunoSEQ multiplex PCR, while the TCRdb copy is restricted to in-frame clones and leaves out a portion. The profile covers 500,000 to 550,000 clones, with about 96% appearing a single time and nearly 0.065% taken by the ten largest. Sequencing was carried out using naive CD4+ T cells sorted from blood. Subset noted: CD45RA+ positively selected. The receptors here all came from a woman in her 30s in good health.

In its sample, this clone was seen once. The rearrangement links TRBV27 to TRBJ2-7, with 9 bases fitting TRBD2. V gave up 5 bases and J gave up 5 bases; unmatched junction bases: 13. This CDR3 region has 16 residues. Looked up from germline, CDR1 is MNHEY and CDR2 is SMNVEV (reference sequence). The CDR3 protein is CASSGGYAGGRNEQYF. The CDR3 DNA is TGTGCCAGCAGTGGGGGGTACGCGGGAGGGAGGAACGAGCAGTACTTC.

CDR3 nucleotides: TGTGCCAGCAGTTCAGAAGCGGGAGAGCTAGATACGCAGTATTTT. Its translation is CASSSEAGELDTQYF. This chain joins TRBV28 and TRBJ2-3, with TRBD2 matching 8 bases. The germline V gene encodes CDR1 MDHEN and CDR2 SYDVKM. J gave up 5 bases and V 4 bases, and 8 bases lay outside the gene matches. The CDR3 spans 15 residues.

The CDR3 DNA reads TGTGCCAGCAGCTTATCCCCGGACAGGGCGGAGACCCAGTACTTC. Its protein product is CASSLSPDRAETQYF. The rearrangement joins TRBV7-9 to TRBJ2-5, with 8 bases aligning to TRBD1. This CDR3 spans 15 amino acids. J was trimmed by 5 bases and V by 2 bases; bases with no gene match: 7. CDR1 and CDR2 (germline): SEHNR, FQNEAQ (reference sequence).

The chain has TRBV4-1 and TRBJ1-4, with 7 bases identical to TRBD1. Germline-derived CDR1 and CDR2 are MGHRA and YSYEKL. The CDR3 is 15 amino acids. J lost 4 bases, V lost 1 base, and 3 bases had no gene match. The CDR3 DNA reads TGCGCCAGCAGCCAAGCAGGACAGGTTAATGAAAAACTGTTTTTT. It is translated as CASSQAGQVNEKLFF.

The gene calls are TRBV5-1 and TRBJ2-2; D gene uncertain. CDR1 and CDR2 from the germline V gene are SGHRS and YFSETQ. The CDR3 has 13 residues. V lost 1 base and J 7 bases, leaving 8 bases between the germline ends. The CDR3 sequence: CASSLRLNGELFF. The CDR3 DNA follows: TGCGCCAGCAGCTTGCGGCTGAACGGGGAGCTGTTTTTT.

V is TRBV11-2 and J is TRBJ2-7; 9 bases align to TRBD2. The ends lost 2 bases at V and 4 bases at J; junction bases unmatched: 6. CDR3 size: 15 residues. Germline CDR1 SGHAT, CDR2 FQNNGV. Here the CDR3 reads CASSLMREGPYEQYF. CDR3 nucleotide sequence: TGTGCCAGCAGCTTAATGCGGGAGGGCCCGTACGAGCAGTACTTC.

The chain is built from TRBV7-6 and TRBJ2-7; D is tentatively TRBD1 or TRBD2 (5 bases each). This CDR3 comprises 14 residues. Germline CDR1 SGHVS, CDR2 FNYEAQ. V was pared by 4 bases and J by 0 bases, with 10 bases between. CDR3 DNA: TGTGCCAGCAGCTCAGGGACGGCCTCCTACGAGCAGTACTTC. Protein sequence: CASSSGTASYEQYF.

The chain couples TRBV5-4 to TRBJ1-3, with a tentative D call TRBD1 (5 bases). Trimming took 4 bases from V and 4 from J, leaving 9 bases between them. This CDR3 spans 13 amino acids. Germline CDR1 is SGHNT and CDR2 is YYREEE (reference sequence). The CDR3 sequence is CASSRDRGNTIYF. CDR3 DNA: TGTGCCAGCAGCCGGGACCGCGGAAACACCATATATTTT. Looking up the rest from reference TRBV5-4 and TRBJ1-3 gives the full variable domain: ETGVTQSPTHLIKTRGQQVTLRCSSQSGHNTVSWYQQALGQGPQFIFQYYREEENGRGNFPPRFSGLQFPNYSSELNVNALELDDSALYLCASSRDRGNTIYFGEGSWLTVV.

V gene TRBV10-3 combines with J gene TRBJ1-1, with D hard to call. Trimming shortened V by 2 bases and J by 8 bases, and 9 bases separated the two germline ends. Germline V gene lookup returns CDR1 ENHRY and CDR2 SYGVKD. The CDR3 extends over 12 amino acids. CDR3 amino acids: CAISENGSEAFF. In nucleotides, the CDR3 is TGTGCCATCAGTGAGAATGGGAGCGAAGCTTTCTTT.

The chain links TRBV28 to TRBJ2-7, with D possibly matching TRBD1 (5 bases). The germline V and J ends were trimmed by 3 bases and 13 bases, with 13 bases remaining between them. Germline V gene data show CDR1 as MDHEN and CDR2 as SYDVKM. This CDR3 region has 11 residues. For the CDR3, the DNA is TGTGCCAGCAGTTTTTTTGCAGGGATATACTTC. This sequence encodes CASSFFAGIYF. The whole variable domain, filled in from reference TRBV28 and TRBJ2-7, reads DVKVTQSSRYLVKRTGEKVFLECVQDMDHENMFWYRQDPGLGLRLIYFSYDVKMKEKGDIPEGYSVSREKKERFSLILESASTNQTSMYLCASSFFAGIYFGPGTRLTVT.

The chain recombines TRBV27 with TRBJ2-5; 15 positions match TRBD2. The germline CDR1 and CDR2 sequences are MNHEY and SMNVEV (reference sequence). This CDR3 spans 17 amino acids. The J segment lost 4 bases and the V segment lost 5 bases, leaving 8 bases of the junction unmatched. This chain's CDR3 is CASSTKGLAGGGETQYF. The CDR3 bases are TGTGCCAGCAGTACCAAGGGACTAGCGGGAGGAGGAGAGACCCAGTACTTC.

This clone was counted a single time. The CDR3 bases are TGCGCCACTTCAGGCCAGGGAGGCTACGAGCAGTACTTC. Translation: CATSGQGGYEQYF. The rearrangement uses TRBV10-2 and TRBJ2-7; D is perhaps TRBD2 (6 bases). Trimming stripped 10 bases from V and 3 bases from J, with 16 bases between. The CDR3 sequence is 13 residues long. CDR1 and CDR2 (germline): WSHSY, SAAADI.

This clone has only one observation. The chain couples TRBV5-5 to TRBJ1-1; maybe TRBD1 (6 bases). Between the trimmed V and J ends, which lost 4 bases and 0 bases, there was a span of 13 bases. Germline lookup yields CDR1 SGHKS and CDR2 YYEKEE (reference sequence). The CDR3 sequence is 15 residues long. The CDR3 DNA sequence: TGTGCCAGCAGCCCGGGACATACGATGAACACTGAAGCTTTCTTT. It codes for CASSPGHTMNTEAFF.

The V call is TRBV4-2, the J call TRBJ1-5, with a tentative D call TRBD1 (5 bases). Germline assignment: CDR1 LGHNA and CDR2 YNFKEQ. Deletions cut 0 bases from V and 4 bases from J, with 13 bases between. The CDR3 spans 16 residues. In DNA form, the CDR3 reads TGTGCCAGCAGCCAAGAGGGGACCTTTGGGAATCAGCCCCAGCATTTT. Its translation: CASSQEGTFGNQPQHF.

This chain joins TRBV11-2 and TRBJ2-3; 7 nucleotides match TRBD2. The CDR3 totals 16 residues. The ends lost 4 bases at V and 5 bases at J; junction bases unmatched: 12. Germline lookup yields CDR1 SGHAT and CDR2 FQNNGV. The CDR3 loop is CASSWNAAGALDTQYF. DNA for the CDR3: TGTGCCAGCAGCTGGAACGCTGCGGGAGCCTTAGATACGCAGTATTTT.

The count of this clone is one. The V gene is TRBV7-9, the J gene TRBJ1-5; D not resolved. V lost 1 base to trimming and J lost 6 bases, with 7 bases between them. The CDR3 is made up of 13 amino acids. Germline CDR1 is SEHNR and CDR2 is FQNEAQ (reference sequence). CDR3 sequence reads: CASSLEVSQPQHF. In nucleotides, the CDR3 is TGTGCCAGCAGCTTAGAAGTAAGTCAGCCCCAGCATTTT.

The rearrangement joins TRBV28 to TRBJ2-7; D may match TRBD1 or TRBD2 (5 bases each). Trimming stripped 7 bases from V and 4 bases from J, with 20 bases between. This CDR3 spans 15 amino acids. CDR1 is MDHEN, CDR2 SYDVKM, per germline. CDR3 loop: CASTRPQGGGYEQYF. CDR3 DNA: TGTGCCAGCACCCGGCCCCAGGGTGGGGGTTACGAGCAGTACTTC.

This chain links TRBV7-8 with TRBJ2-1, with TRBD1 matching over 7 bases. This CDR3 spans 14 amino acids. Germline V gives CDR1 SGHVS, CDR2 FQNEAQ. V dropped 5 bases and J dropped 7; count of bases not matched to a gene: 8. CDR3 DNA sequence: TGTGCCAGCAGCCCCGGGACAGAGAGGAATGAGCAGTTCTTC. Amino acids: CASSPGTERNEQFF.

The chain employs TRBV5-4 and TRBJ1-1; tentatively, D is TRBD1 (6 bases). V lost 3 bases and J lost 3, with 18 bases in between. The CDR3 loop spans 16 amino acids. Germline V gene data show CDR1 as SGHNT and CDR2 as YYREEE (reference sequence). DNA for the CDR3: TGTGCCAGCAGCTCCCCACAGGGCGGGGAACACACTGAAGCTTTCTTT. It specifies CASSSPQGGEHTEAFF.

This rearrangement joins TRBV19 to TRBJ2-1, with TRBD1 matching 11 bases. CDR1 and CDR2 (germline): LNHDA, SQIVND (reference sequence). CDR3 length: 14 residues. Trimming took 7 bases from V and 6 from J; bases not matched to a gene: 5. This CDR3 is CASTPGTGGNEQFF. CDR3 DNA sequence: TGTGCCAGTACCCCCGGGACAGGGGGCAATGAGCAGTTCTTC.

The chain couples TRBV7-6 to TRBJ1-3; D is possibly TRBD1 (5 bases). This CDR3 has 16 residues. The germline V gene encodes CDR1 SGHVS and CDR2 FNYEAQ. Trimming removed 4 bases at V and 0 bases at J, with 13 bases between. The CDR3 loop is CASSSTDHFSGNTIYF. In DNA form, the CDR3 reads TGTGCCAGCAGCTCGACAGATCACTTCTCTGGAAACACCATATATTTT.

The chain links TRBV6-5 to TRBJ2-1; D gene ambiguous. V lost 8 bases and J 0 bases, leaving 14 bases between the germline ends. Germline CDR1 is MNHEY and CDR2 is SVGAGI. There are 15 residues in the CDR3. CDR3 region: CASRFEPSSYNEQFF. The CDR3 region has the DNA TGTGCCAGCCGGTTCGAGCCGAGCTCCTACAATGAGCAGTTCTTC.

This chain uses TRBV4-1 with TRBJ2-5; maybe TRBD1 (6 bases). The better agreement between TRBJ2-7 and the DNA end casts doubt on the J call. The CDR3 extends over 15 amino acids. Germline CDR1 reads MGHRA; CDR2 reads YSYEKL. The CDR3 nucleotides read TGCGCCAGCAGCCAAGACTACAGGGATGGTGACGAGCAGTACTTC. Amino acids: CASSQDYRDGDEQYF.

The rearrangement links TRBV6-1 to TRBJ2-1; TRBD2 aligns across 7 bases. The V segment lost 8 bases and the J segment 6 bases; nucleotides outside the gene matches: 13. Germline V gene data show CDR1 as MNHNS and CDR2 as SASEGT. This CDR3 is built from 15 residues. For the CDR3, the DNA is TGTGCCAGCTCGAGCGGGATAAACACGGCCAATGAGCAGTTCTTC. This gives the protein CASSSGINTANEQFF.

This chain connects TRBV18 to TRBJ1-1; 7 positions agree with TRBD1. Germline values: CDR1 KGHSH, CDR2 LQKENI. The CDR3 has 16 amino acids. The V segment lost 4 bases and the J segment 1 base; nucleotides outside the gene matches: 9. In DNA, the CDR3 is TGTGCCAGCTCACAATCCACCGGGACAGCGAACACTGAAGCTTTCTTT. It yields the protein CASSQSTGTANTEAFF.

The J gene is TRBJ2-5, the V gene TRBV7-6; a possible D gene is TRBD1 (6 bases). V lost 0 bases to trimming and J lost 6 bases, with 11 bases between them. Germline values: CDR1 SGHVS, CDR2 FNYEAQ. The CDR3 runs 14 residues. CDR3 in DNA: TGTGCCAGCAGCTTAGCCCCACAGGGTCAGACCCAGTACTTC. Amino acids: CASSLAPQGQTQYF.

The chain joins TRBV28 to TRBJ1-1; 9 bases are shared with TRBD1. V trimming: 3 bases; J trimming: 11 bases; junction bases outside the gene matches: 7. The CDR3 spans 13 residues. Germline V gives CDR1 MDHEN, CDR2 SYDVKM. The CDR3 region is CASSLGPGTGAFF. DNA for the CDR3: TGTGCCAGCAGTTTGGGCCCCGGGACAGGGGCTTTCTTT. Combining the CDR3 with reference TRBV28 and TRBJ1-1 gives the whole variable domain DVKVTQSSRYLVKRTGEKVFLECVQDMDHENMFWYRQDPGLGLRLIYFSYDVKMKEKGDIPEGYSVSREKKERFSLILESASTNQTSMYLCASSLGPGTGAFFGQGTRLTVV.

V and J are TRBV7-2 and TRBJ2-7, with 11 positions matching TRBD2. The V segment lost 4 bases and the J segment 4 bases; nucleotides outside the gene matches: 3. This CDR3 has 14 residues. The germline V gene encodes CDR1 SGHTA and CDR2 FQGNSA. The CDR3 DNA is TGTGCCAGCAGCTCGTTAGCGGGAGGGTACGAGCAGTACTTC. As protein: CASSSLAGGYEQYF.